This T cell receptor (beta chain) originates from a study of blood T cell repertoires in COVID-19. Study in general: Material from acute and convalescent COVID-19 was sourced from the United States, Italy and Spain. From T cells, B-cell-depleted T cells, or PBMCs came the material, which was cDNA or gDNA.

This clone occurred once. Authors' analysis steps: Amplification from reference gene primers served as the basis for estimated nucleated cell counts. Assay: immunoSEQ multiplex PCR; the TCRdb copy retains only in-frame clones and omits some. The DNA gave D and trimming, while V, J and clone size come from that table. This table holds roughly 250,000 clones, 80% to 85% found once. In Seattle, patients joined the study during active infection and were tracked longitudinally. The material sequenced was peripheral blood. This clonotype was obtained from a person between 65 and 80 years old with COVID-19, enrolled during active disease.

The CDR3 DNA sequence: TGTGCCTGGAGTAGGGGGCAGGCCGGTGGCTACACCTTC. Amino acid sequence: CAWSRGQAGGYTF. This chain uses TRBV30 with TRBJ1-2; the match to TRBD1 covers 7 bases. The CDR3 is 13 residues long. From germline, CDR1 is GTSNPN and CDR2 SVGIG (reference sequence). The V and J ends lost 2 bases and 7 bases, in that order; junction bases with no gene match: 7. Based on the CDR3 plus reference TRBV30 and TRBJ1-2, the full variable domain is SQTIHQWPATLVQPVGSPLSLECTVEGTSNPNLYWYRQAAGRGLQLLFYSVGIGQISSEVPQNLSASRPQDRQFILSSKKLLLSDSGFYLCAWSRGQAGGYTFGSGTRLTVV.